This T cell receptor (beta chain) came from a study of blood T cell repertoires in COVID-19. The overall study: Specimens from acute and convalescent COVID-19 originated in the United States, Italy and Spain.

Source study methods: The assay estimated nucleated cells by amplifying reference gene primers. TCRdb's table, derived via immunoSEQ multiplex PCR, lists solely in-frame clones and lacks some. V, J and clone size reflect that table, while D and trimming were determined from the DNA. In the table there are around 280,000 clones, 86% of which are singletons. With 3 bases clipped from V and 5 bases from J, the junction kept 8 bases outside the gene matches. The CDR3 length is 16 residues. Germline V gives CDR1 SNHLY, CDR2 FYNNEI. The chain recombines TRBV2 with TRBJ2-5, with 11 bases aligning to TRBD2. The sequencing sample was made of peripheral blood. This clonotype was sampled from a woman in her twenties or thirties who had recovered from COVID-19. In nucleotides, the CDR3 is TGTGCCAGCAGTGAGGGATTAGCGGGGGGGAGGGAGACCCAGTACTTC. It yields the protein CASSEGLAGGRETQYF.